One sample yielded the 2 T cell receptor beta chains listed below, sequenced in a study of cytomegalovirus exposure and HLA in healthy donors. The PCR had 60 Vbeta and 13 Jbeta primers. Sequenced by immunoSEQ multiplex PCR; TCRdb stores in-frame clones only, minus some. The repertoire consists of approximately 170,000 clones, with 70% to 90% occurring once and the leading ten covering about 2.4%. Sample: PBMCs. These receptors originate from a young man in good health and CMV-seropositive.

The chain carries TRBV15 and TRBJ2-2; no clear D gene. Germline CDR1 reads LNHNV; CDR2 reads YYDKDF (reference sequence). The ends were cut back, 0 bases at V and 6 bases at J, with 14 bases in the middle. The CDR3 extends over 16 amino acids. The CDR3 nucleotides read TGTGCCACCAGCAGAGATCGGCGCGGAGCTCCCGGGGAGCTGTTTTTT. It is translated as CATSRDRRGAPGELFF.

Turning to this clone: Germline is not matched at one junction end, which may reflect a read error. The rearrangement joins TRBV7-8 to TRBJ2-4; 9 bases are a match to TRBD1. This CDR3 is built from 12 residues. Germline lookup yields CDR1 SGHVS and CDR2 FQNEAQ. The CDR3 is CASSLGTGDLTF. The CDR3 nucleotides read TGTGCCAGCAGCTTAGGGACAGGGGACTTAACCTTC.